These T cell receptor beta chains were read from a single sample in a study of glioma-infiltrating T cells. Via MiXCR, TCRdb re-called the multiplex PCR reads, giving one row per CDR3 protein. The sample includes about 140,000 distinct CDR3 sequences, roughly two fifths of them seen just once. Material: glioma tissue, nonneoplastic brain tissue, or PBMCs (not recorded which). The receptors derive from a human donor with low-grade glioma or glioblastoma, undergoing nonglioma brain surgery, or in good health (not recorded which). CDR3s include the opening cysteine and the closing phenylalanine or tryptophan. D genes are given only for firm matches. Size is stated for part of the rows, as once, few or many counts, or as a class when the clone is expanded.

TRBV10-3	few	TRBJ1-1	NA	CAIGSPRSSEAFF	TGTGCCATCGGGTCCCCCAGAAGCTCTGAAGCTTTCTTT
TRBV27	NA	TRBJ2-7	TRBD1	CASSQRQGASEQYF	TGTGCCAGCAGTCAACGACAGGGGGCGAGTGAGCAGTACTTC
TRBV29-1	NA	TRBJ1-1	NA	CSVETGEAFF	TGCAGCGTTGAGACAGGTGAAGCTTTCTTT
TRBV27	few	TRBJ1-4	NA	CASCRQGGEKLFF	TGTGCCAGCTGTCGCCAGGGTGGCGAAAAACTGTTTTTT
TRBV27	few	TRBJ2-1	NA	CASSSRTDWPSYNEQFF	TGTGCCAGCAGCTCCCGTACTGACTGGCCCTCCTACAATGAGCAGTTCTTC
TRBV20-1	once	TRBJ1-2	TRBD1	CTASRPGQGTGYTF	TGCACTGCTAGCCGCCCCGGACAGGGAACGGGCTACACCTTC
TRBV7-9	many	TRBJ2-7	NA	CASSREGYEQYF	TGTGCCAGCAGCCGGGAAGGATACGAGCAGTACTTC
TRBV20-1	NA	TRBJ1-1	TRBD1	CSAKGQGTTEAFF	TGCAGTGCTAAAGGACAGGGAACCACTGAAGCTTTCTTT
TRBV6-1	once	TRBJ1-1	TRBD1	CASRLSQGAMNTEAFF	TGTGCCAGCAGACTGTCACAGGGGGCCATGAACACTGAAGCTTTCTTT
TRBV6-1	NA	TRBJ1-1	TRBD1	CATQDRGLSTEAFF	TGTGCCACCCAGGACAGGGGGCTTTCCACTGAAGCTTTCTTT
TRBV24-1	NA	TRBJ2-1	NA	CATSDLEGGNEQFF	TGTGCCACCAGTGATTTGGAGGGTGGGAATGAGCAGTTCTTC
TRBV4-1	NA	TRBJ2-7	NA	CASSPWRTSFYEQYF	TGCGCCAGCAGCCCCTGGAGGACTTCTTTCTACGAGCAGTACTTC
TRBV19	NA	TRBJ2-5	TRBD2	CASSRSGIFQETQYF	TGTGCCAGTAGTCGTAGCGGGATCTTCCAAGAGACCCAGTACTTC
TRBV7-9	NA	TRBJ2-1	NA	CASSQVGSDPQYNEQFF	TGTGCCAGCAGCCAAGTAGGCTCAGATCCCCAGTACAATGAGCAGTTCTTC
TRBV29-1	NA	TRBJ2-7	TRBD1	CSVWGTTGQEQYF	TGCAGCGTTTGGGGGACGACAGGGCAAGAGCAGTACTTC
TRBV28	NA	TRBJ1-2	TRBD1	CASRGETTGQTRYTF	TGTGCCAGCAGGGGGGAAACCACGGGACAGACCCGTTACACCTTC
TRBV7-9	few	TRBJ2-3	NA	CASSFGHLNVDTQYF	TGTGCCAGCAGCTTTGGACATTTGAACGTTGATACGCAGTATTTT
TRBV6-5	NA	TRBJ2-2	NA	CASTPWRANTGELFF	TGTGCCAGCACCCCTTGGAGGGCAAACACCGGGGAGCTGTTTTTT
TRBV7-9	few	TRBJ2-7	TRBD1	CASSLTSRDRSYEQYF	TGTGCCAGCAGCTTAACCTCCCGGGACAGATCCTACGAGCAGTACTTC
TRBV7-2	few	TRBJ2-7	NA	CARSLGTNYEQYF	TGTGCCCGCAGCTTAGGGACAAACTACGAGCAGTACTTC
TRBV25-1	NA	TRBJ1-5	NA	CAIDQPQHF	TGTGCCATCGATCAGCCCCAGCATTTT
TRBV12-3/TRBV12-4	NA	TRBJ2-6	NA	CASRQRPLQVSGANVLTF	TGTGCCAGCAGACAGAGACCGTTACAAGTTTCTGGGGCCAACGTCCTGACTTTC
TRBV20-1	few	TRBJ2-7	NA	CSARGTATSYEQYF	TGCAGTGCTAGAGGAACAGCTACATCCTACGAGCAGTACTTC
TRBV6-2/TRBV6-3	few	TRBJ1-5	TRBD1	CASSPQGQAQHF	TGTGCCAGCAGTCCCCAGGGACAGGCCCAGCATTTT
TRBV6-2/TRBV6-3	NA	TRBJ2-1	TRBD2	CASSVFTSGGTYNEQFF	TGTGCCAGCAGTGTTTTCACTAGCGGGGGGACATACAATGAGCAGTTCTTC
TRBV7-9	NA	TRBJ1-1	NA	CASSFLFEAFF	TGTGCCAGCAGCTTCCTTTTTGAAGCTTTCTTT
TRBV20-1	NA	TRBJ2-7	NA	CSARPGLYEQYF	TGCAGTGCTAGACCAGGGTTATACGAGCAGTACTTC
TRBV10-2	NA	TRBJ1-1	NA	CASSGRGLNTEAFF	TGCGCCAGCAGTGGGAGGGGCTTGAACACTGAAGCTTTCTTT
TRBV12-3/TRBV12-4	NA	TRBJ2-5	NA	CASRGEGQLQETQYF	TGTGCCAGCAGGGGGGAGGGACAGCTACAAGAGACCCAGTACTTC
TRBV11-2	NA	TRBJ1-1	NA	CASSLVGATEAFF	TGTGCCAGCAGCTTAGTAGGGGCCACTGAAGCTTTCTTT
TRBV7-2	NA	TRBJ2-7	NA	CASSAVMGGTYEQYF	TGTGCCAGCAGCGCGGTTATGGGCGGCACCTACGAGCAGTACTTC
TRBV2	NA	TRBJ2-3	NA	CASSGEGIGTDTQYF	TGTGCCAGCAGTGGAGAGGGCATAGGCACAGATACGCAGTATTTT
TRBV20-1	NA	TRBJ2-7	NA	CSAEGTFGSYEQYF	TGCAGTGCTGAGGGGACATTCGGCTCCTACGAGCAGTACTTC
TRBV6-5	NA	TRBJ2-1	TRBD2	CASSLAGGAYNEQFF	TGTGCCAGCAGTCTAGCGGGAGGTGCCTACAATGAGCAGTTCTTC
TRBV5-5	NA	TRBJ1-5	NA	CASSLVENQTQHF	TGTGCCAGCAGCTTGGTGGAGAATCAGACCCAGCATTTT
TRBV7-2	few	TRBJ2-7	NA	CASSLVMSGEQYF	TGTGCCAGCAGCTTAGTGATGTCGGGGGAGCAGTACTTC
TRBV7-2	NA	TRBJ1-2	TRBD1	CASSTGQGAYGYTF	TGTGCCAGCAGCACGGGACAGGGGGCGTATGGCTACACCTTC
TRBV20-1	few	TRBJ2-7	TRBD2	CSAEPLAGGTYEQYF	TGCAGTGCCGAACCCCTAGCGGGAGGGACCTACGAGCAGTACTTC
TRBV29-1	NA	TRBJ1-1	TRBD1	CSVRTGEAFF	TGCAGCGTCAGGACAGGTGAAGCTTTCTTT
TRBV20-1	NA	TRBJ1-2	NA	CSARIRTAGGYTF	TGCAGTGCTAGGATCAGGACAGCCGGCGGCTACACCTTC
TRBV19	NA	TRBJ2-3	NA	CASRSLQGDLDTQYF	TGTGCCAGTAGATCCCTACAGGGTGATTTAGATACGCAGTATTTT